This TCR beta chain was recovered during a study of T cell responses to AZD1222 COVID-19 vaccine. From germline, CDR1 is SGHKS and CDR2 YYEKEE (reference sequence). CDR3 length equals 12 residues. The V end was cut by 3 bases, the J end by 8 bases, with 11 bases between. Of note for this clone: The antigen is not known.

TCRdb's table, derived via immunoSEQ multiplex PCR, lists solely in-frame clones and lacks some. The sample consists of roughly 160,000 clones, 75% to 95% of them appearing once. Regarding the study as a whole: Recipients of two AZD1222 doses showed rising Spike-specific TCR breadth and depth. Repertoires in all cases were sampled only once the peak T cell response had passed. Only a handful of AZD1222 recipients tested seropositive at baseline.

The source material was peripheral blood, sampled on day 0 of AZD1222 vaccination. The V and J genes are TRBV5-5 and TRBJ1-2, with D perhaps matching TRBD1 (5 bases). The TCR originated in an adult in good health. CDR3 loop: CASSSPQGGYTF. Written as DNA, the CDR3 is TGTGCCAGCAGCTCCCCCCAGGGCGGCTACACCTTC.